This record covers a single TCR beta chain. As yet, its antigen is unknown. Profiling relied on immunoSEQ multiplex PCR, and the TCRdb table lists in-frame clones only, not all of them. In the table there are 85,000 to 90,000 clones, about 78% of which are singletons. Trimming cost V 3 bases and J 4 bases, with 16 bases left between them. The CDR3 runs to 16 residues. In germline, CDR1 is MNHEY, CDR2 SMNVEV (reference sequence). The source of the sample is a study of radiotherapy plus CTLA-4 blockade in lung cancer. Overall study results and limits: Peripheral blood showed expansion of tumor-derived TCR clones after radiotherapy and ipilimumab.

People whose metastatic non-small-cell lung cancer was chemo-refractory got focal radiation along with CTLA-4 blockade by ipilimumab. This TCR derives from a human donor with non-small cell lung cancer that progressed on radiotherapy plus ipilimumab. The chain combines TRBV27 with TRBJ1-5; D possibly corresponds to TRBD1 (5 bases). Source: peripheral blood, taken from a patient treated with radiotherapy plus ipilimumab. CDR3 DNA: TGTGCCAGCAGTTTGGGCCCCGCTGGGGGGAATCAGCCCCAGCATTTT. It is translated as CASSLGPAGGNQPQHF.